Below are 11 T cell receptor beta chains sequenced from a single sample in a study of shared clonotypes between healthy human individuals. The method was immunoSEQ multiplex PCR; TCRdb's version includes in-frame clones alone and lacks a portion of them. The table includes about 230,000 clones, under 80% detected once. Material: memory CD4+ T cells sorted from blood. Subset reported: CD45RA-negative fraction. These receptors all stem from a man in his thirties or forties in good health.

The chain carries TRBV30 and TRBJ1-2; 7 positions agree with TRBD1. The trim removed 5 bases at V and 4 bases at J, leaving 4 bases unmatched. The germline CDR1 and CDR2 sequences are GTSNPN and SVGIG (reference sequence). This CDR3 has 12 residues. The CDR3 DNA is TGTGCCTGGCAGGGGGGGACCTATGGCTACACCTTC. Protein sequence: CAWQGGTYGYTF.

The genes are TRBV5-1 and TRBJ2-1, with 7 bases aligning to TRBD2. The CDR3 has 15 amino acids. V lost 5 bases and J lost 9; bases outside the gene matches: 14. The germline CDR1 and CDR2 sequences are SGHRS and YFSETQ. The CDR3 nucleotides are TGCGCCAGCAGTCCCACCCCGACTAGCTCGATTGAGCAGTTCTTC. Translating it yields CASSPTPTSSIEQFF.

This clone was seen a few times. The rearrangement joins TRBV4-3 to TRBJ2-7, with D perhaps matching TRBD1 or TRBD2 (6 bases each). Trimming left V 0 bases short and J 8 bases short, with 11 bases between. Germline CDR1 is LGHNA and CDR2 is YSLEER. The CDR3 length is 13 residues. CDR3 residues: CASSQEGGYQQYF. CDR3 bases: TGCGCCAGCAGCCAAGAAGGGGGGTACCAGCAGTACTTC.

The gene calls are TRBV4-1 and TRBJ1-1; 8 positions agree with TRBD1. V lost 0 bases and J lost 1; bases outside the gene matches: 10. This CDR3 region has 18 residues. Looked up from germline, CDR1 is MGHRA and CDR2 is YSYEKL. Here the CDR3 reads CASSQETIGTGWNTEAFF. The CDR3 coding sequence is TGCGCCAGCAGCCAAGAGACGATCGGGACAGGCTGGAACACTGAAGCTTTCTTT.

This clone was detected only a few times. The genes are TRBV15 and TRBJ2-3, with TRBD1 as a possible D gene (6 bases). Trimming took off 0 bases at V and 8 bases at J, with 15 bases between the two ends. The CDR3 totals 15 residues. Germline V gene lookup returns CDR1 LNHNV and CDR2 YYDKDF (reference sequence). The CDR3 DNA reads TGTGCCACCAGCAGAGAGACAGGAGCCCGAGTTACGCAGTATTTT. This translates into CATSRETGARVTQYF. The full variable domain, with the rest looked up from reference TRBV15 and TRBJ2-3, is DAMVIQNPRYQVTQFGKPVTLSCSQTLNHNVMYWYQQKSSQAPKLLFHYYDKDFNNEADTPDNFQSRRPNTSFCFLDIRSPGLGDTAMYLCATSRETGARVTQYFGPGTRLTVL.

This chain uses TRBV2 with TRBJ2-3; D call uncertain. The CDR3 is made up of 12 amino acids. The germline V gene encodes CDR1 SNHLY and CDR2 FYNNEI. The ends were cut back, 6 bases at V and 4 bases at J, with 8 bases in the middle. The CDR3 nucleotides are TGTGCCAGCAGATCGATAGCAGATACGCAGTATTTT. It encodes CASRSIADTQYF.

The chain joins TRBV5-1 to TRBJ2-3; D gene unclear. Germline CDR1 reads SGHRS; CDR2 reads YFSETQ. Trimming stripped 0 bases from V and 2 bases from J, with 13 bases between. This CDR3 contains 16 residues. The CDR3 nucleotides are TGCGCCAGCAGCTTGGGGGCACTCTCAGTCACAGATACGCAGTATTTT. Its protein product is CASSLGALSVTDTQYF.

CDR3 sequence (DNA): TGTGCCACCGCGCCGCCCCCCGGGGGTAGGCGGCGAGAGACCCAGTACTTC. Its translation: CATAPPPGGRRRETQYF. This rearrangement joins TRBV30 to TRBJ2-5; TRBD2 might be the D (6 bases). Trimming pared 8 bases from V and 4 bases from J, leaving 29 bases between. Germline assignment: CDR1 GTSNPN and CDR2 SVGIG (reference sequence). This CDR3 is built from 17 residues.

J is TRBJ1-2 and V is TRBV6-5, with a weak D call TRBD1 (5 bases). There are 14 residues in the CDR3. V was shortened by 5 bases and J by 7 bases, with 17 bases between the two germline ends. Germline CDR1 MNHEY, CDR2 SVGAGI. In DNA, the CDR3 is TGTGCCAGCAGTCCCGCAGGGCCGGCGTTTGGCTACACCTTC. This codes for CASSPAGPAFGYTF.

Many counts were recorded for this clone. The chain carries TRBV6-1 and TRBJ2-7; no clear D gene. Trimming shortened V by 4 bases and J by 4 bases, and 17 bases separated the two germline ends. Per germline, CDR1 MNHNS and CDR2 SASEGT. The CDR3 is made up of 15 amino acids. CDR3 protein: CASSVILLSDYEQYF. CDR3 bases: TGTGCCAGCAGTGTAATCCTCCTTTCGGATTACGAGCAGTACTTC.

This clone was recorded a few times. The chain is built from TRBV2 and TRBJ1-2; D perhaps matches TRBD1 (6 bases). Germline CDR1 and CDR2: SNHLY and FYNNEI. V dropped 4 bases and J dropped 8 bases, with 14 bases sitting between them. The CDR3 is 13 amino acids. In DNA, the CDR3 is TGTGCCAGCAGTGTACTGGGGGCGCGAGGCTACACCTTC. Translation: CASSVLGARGYTF.